Presented here are 29 T cell receptor beta chains from one specimen sequenced in a study of early T cells in non-severe SARS-CoV-2 infection. MiXCR was run by TCRdb on the 5' RACE reads, yielding one entry per CDR3 protein. The top ten hold around 10% of the sample, which has tens of thousands of distinct CDR3 sequences, 15% to 18% seen once. Sequencing was performed on whole blood. The receptors were sampled from an adult who was a healthcare worker with PCR-confirmed SARS-CoV-2 infection or an uninfected control (not recorded which).

This chain connects TRBV27 to TRBJ2-1, with no clear D. CDR3 size: 15 residues. Per germline, CDR1 MNHEY and CDR2 SMNVEV (reference sequence). Trimming removed 2 bases from V and 3 bases from J, with 11 bases in between. CDR3 sequence reads: CASSLDPLFYNEQFF. In DNA form, the CDR3 reads TGTGCCAGCAGTTTAGACCCACTCTTCTACAATGAGCAGTTCTTC.

The chain links TRBV2 to TRBJ2-7; 8 bases line up with TRBD1. This CDR3 is built from 14 residues. CDR1 and CDR2 (germline): SNHLY, FYNNEI. The trim removed 4 bases at V and 3 bases at J, leaving 5 bases unmatched. The CDR3 DNA sequence: TGTGCCAGCAGTGTGCAGGGGGCGAACTACGAGCAGTACTTC. Translation: CASSVQGANYEQYF.

The rearrangement uses TRBV4-2 and TRBJ2-2, with 7 positions matching TRBD2. Trimming at V came to 1 base and at J to 5 bases, leaving 4 bases not matched to a gene. This CDR3 has 15 amino acids. Per the germline V gene, CDR1 is LGHNA and CDR2 is YNFKEQ. The CDR3 DNA follows: TGTGCCAGCAGCCAAGGCGGGAGTCGGACCGGGGAGCTGTTTTTT. Protein sequence: CASSQGGSRTGELFF.

This clonotype was counted between two and nine times. This sequence joins TRBV5-4 and TRBJ1-1; D gene ambiguous. The V and J ends lost 4 bases and 0 bases respectively, with 10 bases between them. Germline values: CDR1 SGHNT, CDR2 YYREEE (reference sequence). CDR3 size: 14 residues. CDR3 nucleotides: TGTGCCAGCAGCCCTAGTGATTTGAACACTGAAGCTTTCTTT. The encoded protein is CASSPSDLNTEAFF.

This clonotype has a count of ten or more. DNA of the CDR3: TGTGCCAGCAGCTTAGTGGCAGGCGACTATGGCTACACCTTC. Translating it yields CASSLVAGDYGYTF. The chain couples TRBV7-8 to TRBJ1-2; unclear D gene. CDR3 size: 14 residues. Trimming stripped 1 base from V and 3 bases from J, with 9 bases between. Germline CDR1 is SGHVS and CDR2 is FQNEAQ. Combining the CDR3 with reference TRBV7-8 and TRBJ1-2 gives the whole variable domain GAGVSQSPRYKVAKRGQDVALRCDPISGHVSLFWYQQALGQGPEFLTYFQNEAQLDKSGLPSDRFFAERPEGSVSTLKIQRTQQEDSAVYLCASSLVAGDYGYTFGSGTRLTVV.

At least ten counts were recorded for this clonotype. The genes are TRBV20-1 and TRBJ2-1, with D unclear. Per the germline V gene, CDR1 is DFQATT and CDR2 is SNEGSKA (reference sequence). V was shortened by 0 bases and J by 5 bases, with 17 bases between the two germline ends. The CDR3 has 16 residues. CDR3 region: CSARDSSQDTHNEQFF. In DNA, the CDR3 is TGCAGTGCTAGAGATTCCAGTCAAGACACACACAATGAGCAGTTCTTC.

The CDR3 reads CATSDNTLTSGSSYEQFF. Written as DNA, the CDR3 is TGTGCCACCAGTGACAATACCCTAACTAGCGGGAGCTCGTATGAGCAGTTCTTC. The rearrangement joins TRBV24-1 to TRBJ2-1; 11 bases agree with TRBD2. The CDR3 spans 18 residues. In germline, CDR1 is KGHDR, CDR2 SFDVKD. V was clipped by 4 bases and J by 8 bases; unmatched bases: 15.

This clonotype was recorded a few times. V gene TRBV28 combines with J gene TRBJ1-6, with 7 bases fitting TRBD1. Germline trimming cut 2 bases from V and 7 bases from J; bases unmatched to any gene: 5. The germline CDR1 and CDR2 sequences are MDHEN and SYDVKM. The CDR3 runs to 15 residues. In DNA form, the CDR3 reads TGTGCCAGCAGTTTACCCGGGACAGAAAATTCACCCCTCCACTTT. It encodes CASSLPGTENSPLHF.

The sample holds a few counts of this clonotype. The chain uses TRBV11-3 and TRBJ2-3; TRBD2 matches at 7 bases. V shed 5 bases and J 5 bases; nucleotides not matched to a gene: 13. The CDR3 runs 16 residues. CDR1 SGHNT and CDR2 YENEEA come from the germline V gene. The CDR3 is CASSRTWDWGGDTQYF. The CDR3 nucleotides are TGTGCCAGCAGCCGAACGTGGGACTGGGGGGGAGATACGCAGTATTTT.

This clonotype appeared a few times. This chain uses TRBV27 with TRBJ2-2; D is unresolved. The CDR3 is 13 amino acids. V was clipped by 5 bases and J by 8 bases, with 12 bases between them. Germline assignment: CDR1 MNHEY and CDR2 SMNVEV (reference sequence). In nucleotides, the CDR3 is TGTGCCAGCAGTCTTCCCCGCCCGGGGGAGCTGTTTTTT. Translating gives CASSLPRPGELFF.

This clonotype was seen a few times. The chain has TRBV5-1 and TRBJ1-2; D remains ambiguous. Germline V gene sequence: CDR1 SGHRS, CDR2 YFSETQ. This CDR3 spans 14 amino acids. V was trimmed by 0 bases and J by 1 base, leaving 7 bases between them. The CDR3 protein is CASSLDSNNYGYTF. The CDR3, as DNA: TGCGCCAGCAGCTTGGACTCCAATAACTATGGCTACACCTTC.

Many counts were recorded for this clonotype. V is TRBV28 and J is TRBJ1-2; D perhaps matches TRBD1 (5 bases). The CDR3 has 13 amino acids. Between the trimmed V and J ends, which lost 3 bases and 2 bases, there was a span of 7 bases. Germline V CDR1 and CDR2: MDHEN, SYDVKM. The CDR3 spells CASSFRGNYGYTF. The DNA for the CDR3 is TGTGCCAGCAGTTTTCGGGGGAACTATGGCTACACCTTC.

This clonotype was seen a few times. The V gene is TRBV28, the J gene TRBJ2-7; D may correspond to TRBD1 or TRBD2 (5 bases each). V shed 7 bases and J shed 3 bases, with 16 bases lying between them. There are 14 residues in the CDR3. Germline CDR1 MDHEN, CDR2 SYDVKM. Here the CDR3 reads CASTRQGPNYEQYF. For the CDR3, the DNA is TGTGCCAGCACTCGGCAGGGACCCAACTACGAGCAGTACTTC.

The chain couples TRBV4-3 to TRBJ2-2; D gene ambiguous. CDR1 LGHNA and CDR2 YSLEER come from the germline V gene. Trimming took 2 bases from V and 7 from J, leaving 11 bases between them. The CDR3 length is 14 residues. Written as DNA, the CDR3 is TGCGCCAGCAGCCAAACCGGGTCGAGCGGGGAGCTGTTTTTT. Translation gives CASSQTGSSGELFF.

Only a few counts were recorded for this clonotype. In DNA, the CDR3 is TGTGCCACCAGCTCCCCCCAGGACGGGGAGGAGACCCAGTACTTC. Translation: CATSSPQDGEETQYF. The rearrangement uses TRBV15 and TRBJ2-5; D is perhaps TRBD2 (5 bases). Trimming took off 5 bases at V and 5 bases at J, with 18 bases between the two ends. The CDR3 has 15 amino acids. CDR1 and CDR2 (germline): LNHNV, YYDKDF (reference sequence).

This chain uses TRBV18 with TRBJ2-4, with D perhaps TRBD1 (5 bases). With 6 bases removed from V and 5 bases from J, the gap between germline ends came to 11 bases. This CDR3 is 13 amino acids long. Germline V gene data show CDR1 as KGHSH and CDR2 as LQKENI. The CDR3 nucleotides read TGTGCCAGCTCGCTTACCAGGGAAAACATTCAGTACTTC. Translating it yields CASSLTRENIQYF.

The CDR3 DNA reads TGTGCCAGCAGAGCTAGCGGCACAGATACGCAGTATTTT. Its protein is CASRASGTDTQYF. This rearrangement joins TRBV6-1 to TRBJ2-3; tentative D call: TRBD2 (6 bases). CDR1 and CDR2 from the germline V gene are MNHNS and SASEGT. The CDR3 totals 13 residues. Trimming removed 6 bases at V and 1 base at J, with 8 bases between.

This clonotype showed up just a few times. V gene TRBV28 combines with J gene TRBJ2-3, with D hard to call. V lost 5 bases and J 1 base, leaving 13 bases between the germline ends. This CDR3 has 15 residues. CDR1 and CDR2 (germline): MDHEN, SYDVKM. CDR3 residues: CASSLHLRGTDTQYF. The CDR3 region has the DNA TGTGCCAGCAGTCTGCACTTGAGAGGCACAGATACGCAGTATTTT.

The rearrangement uses TRBV28 and TRBJ1-1, with 9 bases that match TRBD1. This CDR3 is 12 amino acids long. V was clipped by 5 bases and J by 9 bases; unmatched bases: 4. CDR1 is MDHEN and CDR2 is SYDVKM in the germline V gene. CDR3 coding DNA: TGTGCCAGCAGTCCGGGGACAGGGCAAGCTTTCTTT. Residues: CASSPGTGQAFF.

This clonotype has just a few counts. This chain joins TRBV19 and TRBJ2-1; 14 nucleotides line up with TRBD2. Germline CDR1 reads LNHDA; CDR2 reads SQIVND (reference sequence). J gave up 3 bases and V 0 bases, and 7 bases lay outside the gene matches. The CDR3 runs 19 residues. Here the CDR3 DNA reads TGTGCCAGTAGTATAGATCGAAGGACTAGCGGGGGGCGCTACAATGAGCAGTTCTTC. It is translated as CASSIDRRTSGGRYNEQFF.

This clonotype was picked up many times. This chain uses TRBV5-1 with TRBJ1-1, with TRBD1 identical over 7 bases. From germline, CDR1 is SGHRS and CDR2 YFSETQ. Losses at the gene ends were 7 bases for V and 5 bases for J; bases not matched to a gene: 14. This CDR3 region has 15 residues. CDR3 in amino acids: CASFEEGALPTEAFF. Here the CDR3 DNA reads TGCGCCAGCTTCGAGGAGGGGGCCCTCCCAACTGAAGCTTTCTTT.

This clonotype appeared a few times. The chain couples TRBV9 to TRBJ2-2; D unresolved. V dropped 0 bases and J dropped 6 bases, with 6 bases sitting between them. CDR3 length equals 13 residues. Germline loops: CDR1 SGDLS, CDR2 YYNGEE. The CDR3: CASSVDSSGELFF. CDR3 bases: TGTGCCAGCAGCGTAGACAGTTCCGGGGAGCTGTTTTTT.

This clonotype was counted a few times. The rearrangement uses TRBV6-6 and TRBJ2-7; D gene ambiguous. The CDR3 loop spans 12 amino acids. The germline V and J ends were trimmed by 2 bases and 4 bases, with 6 bases remaining between them. The germline CDR1 and CDR2 sequences are MNHNY and SVGAGI (reference sequence). The CDR3 bases are TGTGCCAGCAGTTACGACGATTACGAGCAGTACTTC. Its protein is CASSYDDYEQYF.

The rearrangement links TRBV7-2 to TRBJ2-5; the D is unclear. Trimming took 8 bases from V and 1 from J, leaving 8 bases between them. CDR1 SGHTA and CDR2 FQGNSA come from the germline V gene. This CDR3 spans 12 amino acids. As DNA, the CDR3 is TGTGCCAGCGGTCGCGGCCAAGAGACCCAGTACTTC. This translates into CASGRGQETQYF.

This clonotype was observed a handful of times. The V and J genes are TRBV3-1 and TRBJ1-1; no reliable D call. CDR1 and CDR2 (germline): LGHDT, YNNKEL (reference sequence). The CDR3 has 14 amino acids. Trimming stripped 0 bases from V and 3 bases from J, with 8 bases between. CDR3: CASSQEDADTEAFF. The DNA of the CDR3 is TGTGCCAGCAGCCAAGAGGATGCGGACACTGAAGCTTTCTTT.

The V gene is TRBV5-1, the J gene TRBJ2-3, with D maybe TRBD1 (6 bases). Trimming took 5 bases from V and 4 from J, leaving 17 bases between them. The germline V gene encodes CDR1 SGHRS and CDR2 YFSETQ. This CDR3 has 15 residues. The CDR3 DNA follows: TGCGCCAGCAGTTCCGGGACAAGCCCCGCAGATACGCAGTATTTT. This translates into CASSSGTSPADTQYF.

This clonotype was counted between two and nine times. The chain employs TRBV5-6 and TRBJ1-5; maybe TRBD1 (6 bases). Germline V lookup: CDR1 SGHDT, CDR2 YYEEEE. The CDR3 is 13 residues long. V was shortened by 4 bases and J by 5 bases, with 10 bases between the two germline ends. The CDR3 region has the DNA TGTGCCAGCAGCCCTCGGGGGCATCAGCCCCAGCATTTT. Residues: CASSPRGHQPQHF.

The chain combines TRBV7-9 with TRBJ1-2; TRBD1 might be the D (5 bases). This CDR3 contains 14 residues. Germline V gene lookup returns CDR1 SEHNR and CDR2 FQNEAQ (reference sequence). V gave up 1 base and J gave up 8 bases, with 14 bases separating them. In DNA form, the CDR3 reads TGTGCCAGCAGCTTAGGCCGGCGGGGCGGAGGCTACACCTTC. This translates into CASSLGRRGGGYTF.

This clonotype was seen only a few times. This chain uses TRBV25-1 with TRBJ2-5; D may match TRBD1 or TRBD2 (5 bases each). In germline, CDR1 is MGHDK, CDR2 SYGVNS. V lost 5 bases, J lost 4 bases, and 8 bases lay in between. The CDR3 consists of 12 residues. CDR3 sequence: CASSSGAETQYF. For the CDR3, the DNA is TGTGCCAGCAGTTCCGGGGCAGAGACCCAGTACTTC.